The 2 T cell receptor beta chains below all came from one sample that was sequenced in a study of early T cells in non-severe SARS-CoV-2 infection. Using its own MiXCR run on the 5' RACE reads, TCRdb lists one record per CDR3 protein. The table includes 70,000 to 75,000 distinct CDR3 sequences, roughly 13% detected once. Sequencing was performed on whole blood. The receptors here all came from an adult who was a healthcare worker with PCR-confirmed SARS-CoV-2 infection or an uninfected control (not recorded which).

This clonotype has a handful of counts. The CDR3 DNA sequence: TGTGCCAGCAGTGAATCCGGGACCAGAGAGACCCAGTACTTC. This sequence encodes CASSESGTRETQYF. V gene TRBV12-3 or TRBV12-4 combines with J gene TRBJ2-5, with D perhaps being TRBD1 or TRBD2 (5 bases each). This CDR3 has 14 amino acids. V lost 5 bases and J 4 bases, leaving 14 bases between the germline ends.

DNA for the CDR3: TGTGCCAGCAGCTTACCCGGGGCGGTCGATGAGCAGTTCTTC. Its translation: CASSLPGAVDEQFF. The rearrangement uses TRBV7-2 and TRBJ2-1; the D call may be TRBD1 or TRBD2 (5 bases each). Looked up from germline, CDR1 is SGHTA and CDR2 is FQGNSA. The CDR3 spans 14 residues. Between the trimmed V and J ends, which lost 2 bases and 8 bases, there was a span of 13 bases.